Presented here are 8 T cell receptor beta chains from one specimen sequenced in a study of blood T cell repertoires in COVID-19. The protocol was immunoSEQ multiplex PCR, while the TCRdb copy is restricted to in-frame clones and leaves out a portion. The table records under 250,000 clones, 85% to 90% of them present only once. The material sequenced was peripheral blood. All receptors come from a man aged 30-40 years with COVID-19, enrolled during active disease.

The rearrangement uses TRBV7-9 and TRBJ2-7, with D possibly TRBD1 on 7 matching bases. V lost 2 bases to trimming and J lost 5 bases, with 13 bases between them. The CDR3 length is 14 residues. Germline V lookup: CDR1 SEHNR, CDR2 FQNEAQ (reference sequence). The CDR3 is CASSLLARGDEQYF. The CDR3 nucleotides are TGTGCCAGCAGCTTATTAGCCAGGGGGGACGAGCAGTACTTC.

CDR3 amino acids: CASSVVPGTGSYEQYF. As DNA, the CDR3 is TGTGCCAGCAGCGTAGTACCCGGGACAGGGTCCTACGAGCAGTACTTC. The chain carries TRBV9 and TRBJ2-7; 9 bases align to TRBD1. Per the germline V gene, CDR1 is SGDLS and CDR2 is YYNGEE. This CDR3 spans 16 amino acids. The V and J ends lost 0 bases and 1 base, in that order; junction bases with no gene match: 5.

This chain connects TRBV30 to TRBJ1-5, with TRBD1 identical over 9 bases. V shed 3 bases, J shed 7 bases, and the junction held 7 bases outside the gene matches. This CDR3 is 14 amino acids long. CDR1 is GTSNPN, CDR2 SVGIG, per germline (reference sequence). The CDR3 nucleotides are TGTGCCTGGAGCGGGACAGGGATGGGACAGCCCCAGCATTTT. As protein: CAWSGTGMGQPQHF.

This chain joins TRBV7-2 and TRBJ2-2, with TRBD1 as a possible D gene (6 bases). The ends were cut back, 5 bases at V and 6 bases at J, with 10 bases in the middle. Germline values: CDR1 SGHTA, CDR2 FQGNSA. The CDR3 consists of 13 residues. CDR3 DNA: TGTGCCAGCAGCGCTACAGGGTCCGGGGAGCTGTTTTTT. Encoded protein: CASSATGSGELFF.

This clone was observed at least ten times. V gene TRBV29-1 combines with J gene TRBJ2-3; the match to TRBD1 covers 10 bases. Germline V gene sequence: CDR1 SQVTM, CDR2 ANQGSEA. This CDR3 region has 12 residues. Trimming at V came to 7 bases and at J to 8 bases, leaving 6 bases not matched to a gene. CDR3 coding DNA: TGCAGCGGACGGACAGGGGGTGGTACGCAGTATTTT. Translated, it gives CSGRTGGGTQYF.

The chain has TRBV19 and TRBJ1-6; D call uncertain. The V gene's germline CDR1 is LNHDA and CDR2 SQIVND (reference sequence). The V and J ends lost 7 bases and 10 bases respectively, with 11 bases between them. The CDR3 extends over 12 amino acids. The CDR3 loop reads CASKNTYSPLHF. In DNA, the CDR3 is TGTGCCAGTAAGAATACTTACTCACCCCTCCACTTT.

The rearrangement joins TRBV15 to TRBJ1-2; 10 bases agree with TRBD1. V was clipped by 3 bases and J by 7 bases; unmatched bases: 5. The germline V gene has CDR1 LNHNV and CDR2 YYDKDF (reference sequence). The CDR3 contains 14 residues. CDR3 protein: CATSRGTGDVGYTF. The CDR3 DNA sequence: TGTGCCACCAGCAGGGGGACAGGGGATGTTGGCTACACCTTC.

The chain couples TRBV29-1 to TRBJ1-4, with unresolved D. The V end lost 4 bases, the J end lost 10 bases, and 10 bases lay between the germline ends. This CDR3 spans 11 amino acids. Germline V CDR1 and CDR2: SQVTM, ANQGSEA. CDR3 sequence: CSVGAAGKLFF. DNA of the CDR3: TGCAGCGTTGGAGCGGCAGGAAAACTGTTTTTT. The whole variable domain, remainder taken from reference TRBV29-1 and TRBJ1-4, is SAVISQKPSRDICQRGTSLTIQCQVDSQVTMMFWYRQQPGQSLTLIATANQGSEATYESGFVIDKFPISRPNLTFSTLTVSNMSPEDSSIYLCSVGAAGKLFFGSGTQLSVL.